One sample yielded the 16 T cell receptor beta chains listed below, sequenced in a study of T cells in Graves' hyperthyroidism and ophthalmopathy. RNA transcripts provided the source from which TCR beta CDR3 regions were amplified. In the first-round RT-PCR of the TCR CDR3, the HTBI primer set was used. TCRdb fed the multiplex PCR reads into MiXCR, producing one record per CDR3 protein. Among some 510,000 distinct CDR3 sequences listed, under 25% were seen once. The specimen was blood. These receptors were collected from a man younger than 35 with Graves' hyperthyroidism.

This chain uses TRBV24-1 with TRBJ2-5; a weak D match, TRBD2 (5 bases). Trimming took off 0 bases at V and 0 bases at J, with 10 bases between the two ends. The V gene's germline CDR1 is KGHDR and CDR2 SFDVKD. The CDR3 is made up of 16 amino acids. The CDR3 nucleotides are TGTGCCACCAGTGATTTGCAAGGCGGGCACCAAGAGACCCAGTACTTC. This encodes CATSDLQGGHQETQYF.

This clonotype was counted a few times. The chain recombines TRBV12-3 or TRBV12-4 with TRBJ2-3; D is undetermined. The CDR3 covers 14 residues. V gave up 0 bases and J gave up 7 bases, with 11 bases separating them. CDR3 loop: CASSLAKALNTQYF. CDR3 coding DNA: TGTGCCAGCAGTTTAGCGAAGGCGCTTAATACGCAGTATTTT.

Many counts were recorded for this clonotype. The chain recombines TRBV27 with TRBJ2-5; no firm D call. Germline V gene sequence: CDR1 MNHEY, CDR2 SMNVEV (reference sequence). CDR3 size: 13 residues. The V end lost 3 bases, the J end lost 2 bases, and 7 bases lay between the germline ends. The CDR3 DNA reads TGTGCCAGCAGTTTTTGGGATCAAGAGACCCAGTACTTC. Translating it yields CASSFWDQETQYF.

This clonotype was recorded a few times. V gene TRBV3-1 combines with J gene TRBJ1-1; TRBD1 is a possible D gene (5 bases). The V gene's germline CDR1 is LGHDT and CDR2 YNNKEL (reference sequence). This CDR3 contains 14 residues. The germline V and J ends were trimmed by 2 bases and 6 bases, with 13 bases remaining between them. The CDR3 protein is CASSQRAETAEAFF. The CDR3 region has the DNA TGTGCCAGCAGCCAACGAGCGGAGACAGCTGAAGCTTTCTTT. The whole variable domain, remainder taken from reference TRBV3-1 and TRBJ1-1, is DTAVSQTPKYLVTQMGNDKSIKCEQNLGHDTMYWYKQDSKKFLKIMFSYNNKELIINETVPNRFSPKSPDKAHLNLHINSLELGDSAVYFCASSQRAETAEAFFGQGTRLTVV.

This clonotype was detected ten times or more. This chain joins TRBV2 and TRBJ1-1, with D unclear. The CDR3 runs to 13 residues. Between the trimmed V and J ends, which lost 2 bases and 7 bases, there was a span of 11 bases. Germline assignment: CDR1 SNHLY and CDR2 FYNNEI. The CDR3 coding sequence is TGTGCCAGCAGTGAACACACGGGAGGTGAAGCTTTCTTT. It translates to CASSEHTGGEAFF.

This clonotype was seen a single time. The chain joins TRBV6-2 or TRBV6-3 to TRBJ1-2, with D possibly matching TRBD1 (5 bases). Trimming stripped 4 bases from V and 13 bases from J, with 16 bases between. The CDR3 consists of 12 residues. The germline gives CDR1 MNHEY, CDR2 SVGEGT. CDR3 coding DNA: TGTGCCAGCAGTTTCGCAGTGGGACGTCGCACCTTC. It is translated as CASSFAVGRRTF.

This clonotype showed up many times. V and J are TRBV6-1 and TRBJ2-2; 9 nucleotides agree with TRBD1. V trimming: 4 bases; J trimming: 0 bases; junction bases outside the gene matches: 3. The V gene's germline CDR1 is MNHNS and CDR2 SASEGT. This CDR3 spans 16 amino acids. The chain's CDR3 is CASSGGTGPNTGELFF. CDR3 nucleotide sequence: TGTGCCAGCAGTGGAGGGACAGGGCCGAACACCGGGGAGCTGTTTTTT.

In regard to this clonotype: Just one base apart from a much larger clone, this may be a read error. This rearrangement joins TRBV19 to TRBJ1-5; D not resolved. The length of the CDR3 is 13 residues. CDR1 and CDR2 from the germline V gene are LNHDA and SQIVND (reference sequence). The CDR3 DNA reads as TGTGCCAGTAGTATAGGTACAGTACAGCCCCCGCATTTT. Protein product: CASSIGTVQPPHF. Based on the CDR3 plus reference TRBV19 and TRBJ1-5, the full variable domain is DGGITQSPKYLFRKEGQNVTLSCEQNLNHDAMYWYRQDPGQGLRLIYYSQIVNDFQKGDIAEGYSVSREKKESFPLTVTSAQKNPTAFYLCASSIGTVQPPHFGDGTRLSIL.

As concerns this clonotype: The conserved phenylalanine or tryptophan normally closing the CDR3 is absent here, so this likely arose from a read error. The DNA is left out, because the CDR3 cannot be placed on it with certainty; the CDR3 is given as TCRdb lists it. CDR3 region: CASSSAEGYNTEACY. J is TRBJ1-1 and V is TRBV5-1. The germline CDR1 and CDR2 sequences are SGHRS and YFSETQ. The CDR3 is 15 residues long, counting both termini.

This clonotype showed up many times. The chain links TRBV15 to TRBJ1-3, with a tentative D call TRBD1 (6 bases). CDR3 size: 13 residues. Germline V gene lookup returns CDR1 LNHNV and CDR2 YYDKDF (reference sequence). The V end was cut by 8 bases, the J end by 9 bases, with 17 bases between. CDR3 in amino acids: CATGENRVPTIYF. DNA of the CDR3: TGTGCCACCGGGGAGAACAGGGTACCCACCATATATTTT.

A note on this clonotype: A much bigger clone sits one base away, suggesting this may be a read error. V usage is TRBV28 and J usage is TRBJ2-7; D might be TRBD1 or TRBD2, each matching 5 bases. The CDR3 spans 15 residues. Germline CDR1 MDHEN, CDR2 SYDVKM. The ends were cut back, 6 bases at V and 5 bases at J, with 20 bases in the middle. The CDR3 loop reads CASSLGDRLADEQYF. In DNA form, the CDR3 reads TGTGCCAGCAGCTTGGGGGACCGACTCGCCGACGAGCAGTACTTC.

This clonotype was detected many times. V gene TRBV12-3 or TRBV12-4 combines with J gene TRBJ1-1; unclear D gene. Trimming stripped 1 base from V and 1 base from J, with 10 bases between. The CDR3 is 15 amino acids. The CDR3 reads CASSLGVAENTEAFF. CDR3 coding DNA: TGTGCCAGCAGTTTAGGGGTTGCGGAGAACACTGAAGCTTTCTTT.

The chain carries TRBV28 and TRBJ2-5; D perhaps matches TRBD1 (5 bases). CDR1 and CDR2 (germline): MDHEN, SYDVKM. Trimming pared 1 base from V and 5 bases from J, leaving 8 bases between. The CDR3 is made up of 13 amino acids. The chain's CDR3 is CASSLFRVETQYF. The CDR3 nucleotides are TGTGCCAGCAGTTTATTCAGGGTGGAGACCCAGTACTTC.

This clonotype was seen ten or more times. CDR3 nucleotide sequence: TGTGCCAGCAGCCATCCTCGACAGGACGGGTGGTTGAACACTGAAGCTTTCTTT. Translated, it gives CASSHPRQDGWLNTEAFF. This sequence joins TRBV4-2 and TRBJ1-1; D is possibly TRBD1 (6 bases). The ends were cut back, 3 bases at V and 0 bases at J, with 20 bases in the middle. CDR1 and CDR2 (germline): LGHNA, YNFKEQ. The CDR3 sequence is 18 residues long.

The sample holds a few counts of this clonotype. J is TRBJ1-6 and V is TRBV28; 7 nucleotides agree with TRBD1. J gave up 1 base and V 5 bases, and 8 bases lay outside the gene matches. The germline gives CDR1 MDHEN, CDR2 SYDVKM. There are 17 residues in the CDR3. The CDR3 nucleotides are TGTGCCAGCAGTCGTGGGACAGAAAAATCCTATAATTCACCCCTCCACTTT. Its translation is CASSRGTEKSYNSPLHF.

The sample holds many counts of this clonotype. This chain connects TRBV19 to TRBJ2-7; D is possibly TRBD2 (6 bases). Germline CDR1 LNHDA, CDR2 SQIVND (reference sequence). The CDR3 loop spans 14 amino acids. V lost 7 bases, J lost 2 bases, and 15 bases lay in between. The DNA of the CDR3 is TGTGCCAGTACCCCGGGACTGGGGACCTACGAGCAGTACTTC. This codes for CASTPGLGTYEQYF.